Listed here is a single T cell receptor (beta chain). CDR3 size: 17 residues. CDR1 is SGDLS, CDR2 YYNGEE, per germline. Trimming removed 3 bases at V and 6 bases at J, with 21 bases between. Recruits, aged roughly 18 to 90 years, lived in 24 US areas. For recovered donors of Cohort 3, there were two negative PCRs, clearance, or symptom resolution. The data were obtained in a study of blood T cell repertoires in COVID-19. Authors' processing steps: The authors estimated nucleated cell counts from reference gene primer amplification. Sequenced by immunoSEQ multiplex PCR; TCRdb stores in-frame clones only, minus some. D and trimming come from the DNA, and the V and J calls and clone size come from that table. The repertoire holds around 170,000 clones, with around four fifths as singletons.

The gene calls are TRBV9 and TRBJ2-2; D is unresolved. The TCR originated in a woman in her fifties or sixties who had recovered from COVID-19. The specimen was PBMCs or T cells enriched from blood (not recorded which). The CDR3 region has the DNA TGTGCCAGCAGCGCCCAGAAGGAGAGGTGGTTATCCGGGGAGCTGTTTTTT. This gives the protein CASSAQKERWLSGELFF.